Below, 10 T cell receptor beta chains from the same sample are listed, as sequenced in a study of shared clonotypes between healthy human individuals (dated by TCRdb to about 2020). The library was generated by the immunoSEQ multiplex PCR assay. TCRdb took over this immuneACCESS table, retaining in-frame rearrangements with V and J assigned. Such tables are incomplete; in checked studies, under half of the missing clones stem from an unresolved V gene, and the remainder is unexplained. The sample has some 2,400,000 clones on record, approximately 94% of them singletons. The ten largest account for around 0.13% of the sample. The sequenced sample was naive CD4+ T cells sorted from blood. What this sample's cell subset or site label stands for: CD45RA+ positively selected. These receptors were taken from a man between 18 and 29 years old in good health.

This rearrangement joins TRBV6-1 to TRBJ2-5; 7 bases are shared with TRBD1. The CDR3 loop spans 14 amino acids. V lost 5 bases, J lost 5 bases, and 8 bases stayed unmatched. Germline CDR1 reads MNHNS; CDR2 reads SASEGT. CDR3 residues: CASSPWTGIETQYF. CDR3 DNA: TGTGCCAGCAGTCCCTGGACAGGTATTGAGACCCAGTACTTC.

This chain links TRBV21-1 with TRBJ2-5. TRBV21-1 is deemed a pseudogene. This CDR3 contains 17 residues. DNA of the CDR3: TGTGCCAGCGAGATTTGGGGGGCAGGAAAGGGCCAAGAGACCCAGTACTTC. It encodes CASEIWGAGKGQETQYF.

The chain couples TRBV5-1 to TRBJ2-1; 11 bases are shared with TRBD2. The CDR3 extends over 15 amino acids. The V and J ends lost 4 bases and 9 bases, in that order; junction bases with no gene match: 9. Germline CDR1 SGHRS, CDR2 YFSETQ. The CDR3 loop reads CASSLTSGTVFEQFF. The CDR3 nucleotides read TGCGCCAGCAGCCTGACTAGCGGGACCGTATTTGAGCAGTTCTTC.

Concerning this clone itself: The junction does not match germline at one end; this may be a read error. The gene calls are TRBV7-9 and TRBJ2-1, with no clear D. The germline V gene has CDR1 SEHNR and CDR2 FQNEAQ (reference sequence). The CDR3 totals 10 residues. The CDR3 DNA sequence: TGTGCCATCAGCTCACATGAGCAGTTCTTC. Amino acids: CAISSHEQFF.

The J gene is TRBJ2-5, the V gene TRBV21-1. TRBV21-1 is a documented pseudogene. This CDR3 comprises 15 residues. CDR3 sequence (DNA): TGTGCCAGCAGCAAGGTAGGGACGGACCAAGAGACCCAGTACTTC. Its protein is CASSKVGTDQETQYF.

Points on this clone: This specimen includes other DNA sequences encoding the same CDR3. J is TRBJ2-7 and V is TRBV19; 7 nucleotides match TRBD1. Unmatched junction bases numbered 4, after V lost 5 bases and J lost 0 bases. The CDR3 covers 14 residues. Germline values: CDR1 LNHDA, CDR2 SQIVND (reference sequence). The DNA of the CDR3 is TGTGCCAGTAGTGAGACAGGGACCTCCTACGAGCAGTACTTC. As protein: CASSETGTSYEQYF.

The rearrangement joins TRBV7-9 to TRBJ2-3, with 11 bases aligning to TRBD2. The CDR3 consists of 14 residues. Germline V gene data show CDR1 as SEHNR and CDR2 as FQNEAQ (reference sequence). J gave up 3 bases and V 5 bases, and 1 base lay outside the gene matches. CDR3 in DNA: TGTGCCAGCAGCCGACTAGCGGGAACAGATACGCAGTATTTT. It translates to CASSRLAGTDTQYF.

This chain links TRBV5-1 with TRBJ2-1; 14 bases match TRBD2. Germline V CDR1 and CDR2: SGHRS, YFSETQ. V shed 3 bases, J shed 10 bases, and the junction held 9 bases outside the gene matches. This CDR3 comprises 16 residues. The CDR3, as DNA: TGCGCCAGCAGCTCCACGACTAGCGGGGGGGCAGGAGAGCAGTTCTTC. Protein sequence: CASSSTTSGGAGEQFF.

Here the CDR3 reads CASSLDGNQPQHF. In DNA form, the CDR3 reads TGTGCCAGCAGTTTGGATGGCAATCAGCCCCAGCATTTT. This chain links TRBV6-6 with TRBJ1-5; D unclear. Between the trimmed V and J ends, which lost 4 bases and 2 bases, there was a span of 6 bases. This CDR3 contains 13 residues. Per germline, CDR1 MNHNY and CDR2 SVGAGI (reference sequence).

The chain carries TRBV5-1 and TRBJ2-7; unclear D gene. V was trimmed by 1 base and J by 7 bases, leaving 15 bases between them. The CDR3 runs 14 residues. Germline assignment: CDR1 SGHRS and CDR2 YFSETQ. Written as DNA, the CDR3 is TGCGCCAGCAGCTTGTCGCCGGTCCCCGCTGAGCAGTACTTC. Translated: CASSLSPVPAEQYF.